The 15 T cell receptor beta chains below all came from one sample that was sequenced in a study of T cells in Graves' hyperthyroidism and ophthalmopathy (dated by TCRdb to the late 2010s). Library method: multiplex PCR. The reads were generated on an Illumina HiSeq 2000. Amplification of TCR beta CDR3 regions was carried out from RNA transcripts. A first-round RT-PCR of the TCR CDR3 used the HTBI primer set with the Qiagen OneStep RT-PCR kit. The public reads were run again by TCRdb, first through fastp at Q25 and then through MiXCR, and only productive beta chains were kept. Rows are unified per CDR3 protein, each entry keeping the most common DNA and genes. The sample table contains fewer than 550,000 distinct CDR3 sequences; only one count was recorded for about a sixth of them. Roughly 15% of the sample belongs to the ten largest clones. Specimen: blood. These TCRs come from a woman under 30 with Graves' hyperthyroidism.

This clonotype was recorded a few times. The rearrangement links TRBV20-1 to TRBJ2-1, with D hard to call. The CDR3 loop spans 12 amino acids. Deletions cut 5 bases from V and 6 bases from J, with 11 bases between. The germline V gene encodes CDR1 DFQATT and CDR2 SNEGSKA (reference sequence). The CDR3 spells CSAGSLSNEQFF. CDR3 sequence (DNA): TGCAGTGCTGGAAGTTTAAGCAATGAGCAGTTCTTC.

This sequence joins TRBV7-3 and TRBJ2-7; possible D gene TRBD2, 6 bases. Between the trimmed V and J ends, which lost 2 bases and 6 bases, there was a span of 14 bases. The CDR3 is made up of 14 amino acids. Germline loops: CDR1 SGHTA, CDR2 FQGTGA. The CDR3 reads CASSLVGGSSEQYF. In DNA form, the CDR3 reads TGTGCCAGCAGCTTAGTGGGAGGTTCTTCCGAGCAGTACTTC.

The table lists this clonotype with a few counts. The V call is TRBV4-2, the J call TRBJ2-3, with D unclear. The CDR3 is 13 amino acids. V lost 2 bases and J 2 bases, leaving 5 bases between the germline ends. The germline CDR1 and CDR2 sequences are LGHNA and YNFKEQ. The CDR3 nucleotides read TGTGCCAGCAGCCAACACACCACAGATACGCAGTATTTT. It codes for CASSQHTTDTQYF.

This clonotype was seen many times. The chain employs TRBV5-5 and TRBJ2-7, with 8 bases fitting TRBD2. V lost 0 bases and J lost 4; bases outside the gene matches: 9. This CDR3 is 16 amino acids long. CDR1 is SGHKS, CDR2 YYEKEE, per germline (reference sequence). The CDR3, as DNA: TGTGCCAGCAGCTTGGCCGTGGTAATAGCGGGGTACGAGCAGTACTTC. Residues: CASSLAVVIAGYEQYF.

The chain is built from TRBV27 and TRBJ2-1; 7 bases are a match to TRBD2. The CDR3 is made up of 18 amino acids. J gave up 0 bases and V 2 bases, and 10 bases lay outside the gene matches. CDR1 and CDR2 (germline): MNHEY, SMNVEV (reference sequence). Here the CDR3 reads CASSLQLSGGSSYNEQFF. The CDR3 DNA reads TGTGCCAGCAGTTTACAACTTTCGGGCGGGAGCTCCTACAATGAGCAGTTCTTC.

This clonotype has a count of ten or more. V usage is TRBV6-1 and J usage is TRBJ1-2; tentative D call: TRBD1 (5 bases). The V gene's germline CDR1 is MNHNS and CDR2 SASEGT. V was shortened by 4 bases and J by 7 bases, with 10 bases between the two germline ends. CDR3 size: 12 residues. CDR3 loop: CASSADSFGYTF. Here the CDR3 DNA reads TGTGCCAGCAGTGCCGACAGTTTTGGCTACACCTTC.

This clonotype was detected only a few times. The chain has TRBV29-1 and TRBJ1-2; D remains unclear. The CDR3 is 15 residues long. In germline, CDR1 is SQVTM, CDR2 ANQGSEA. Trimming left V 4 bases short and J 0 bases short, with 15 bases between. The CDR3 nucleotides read TGCAGCGTTGTTAGGGCTATCGGCTCTAACTATGGCTACACCTTC. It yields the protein CSVVRAIGSNYGYTF.

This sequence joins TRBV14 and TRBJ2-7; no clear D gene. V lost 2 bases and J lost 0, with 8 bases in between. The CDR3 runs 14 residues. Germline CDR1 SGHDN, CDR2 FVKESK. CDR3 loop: CASSQRQSSYEQYF. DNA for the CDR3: TGTGCCAGCAGCCAACGACAAAGCTCCTACGAGCAGTACTTC.

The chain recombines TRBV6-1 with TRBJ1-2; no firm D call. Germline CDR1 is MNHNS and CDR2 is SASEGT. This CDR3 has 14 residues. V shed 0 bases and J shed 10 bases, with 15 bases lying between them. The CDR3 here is CASSEAGRATVYTF. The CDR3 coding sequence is TGTGCCAGCAGTGAAGCCGGGAGGGCCACCGTCTACACCTTC.

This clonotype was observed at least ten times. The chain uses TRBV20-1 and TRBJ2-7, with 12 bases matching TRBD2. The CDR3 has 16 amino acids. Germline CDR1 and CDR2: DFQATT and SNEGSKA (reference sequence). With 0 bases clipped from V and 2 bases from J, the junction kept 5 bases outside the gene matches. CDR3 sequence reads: CSARDPSGRGTYEQYF. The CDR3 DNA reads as TGCAGTGCTAGAGATCCTAGCGGGAGGGGAACCTACGAGCAGTACTTC.

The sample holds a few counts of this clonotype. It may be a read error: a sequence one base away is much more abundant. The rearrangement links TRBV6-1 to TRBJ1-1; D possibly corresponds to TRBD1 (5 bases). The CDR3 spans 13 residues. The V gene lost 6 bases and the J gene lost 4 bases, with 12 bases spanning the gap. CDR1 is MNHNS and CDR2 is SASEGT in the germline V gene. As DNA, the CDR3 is TGTGCCAGCAGCGGAGACGGGGGCACTGAAGCTTTCTTT. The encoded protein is CASSGDGGTEAFF.

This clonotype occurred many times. The CDR3 loop is CASSPGGTDTQYF. The CDR3 DNA sequence: TGTGCCAGCTCACCAGGCGGCACAGATACGCAGTATTTT. The V call is TRBV18, the J call TRBJ2-3; no reliable D call. Germline V CDR1 and CDR2: KGHSH, LQKENI. CDR3 length: 13 amino acids. V lost 2 bases and J lost 1, with 4 bases in between.

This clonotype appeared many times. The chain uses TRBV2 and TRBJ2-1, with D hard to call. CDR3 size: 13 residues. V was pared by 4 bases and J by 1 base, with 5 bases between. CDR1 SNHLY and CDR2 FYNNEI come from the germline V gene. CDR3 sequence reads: CASSGASYNEQFF. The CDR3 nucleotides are TGTGCCAGCAGTGGGGCTTCCTACAATGAGCAGTTCTTC.

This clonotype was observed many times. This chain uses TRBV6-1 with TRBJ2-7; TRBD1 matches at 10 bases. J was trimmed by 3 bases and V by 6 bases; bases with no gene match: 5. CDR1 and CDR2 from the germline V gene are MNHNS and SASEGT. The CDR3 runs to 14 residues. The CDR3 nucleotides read TGTGCCAGCAGGGACGGGACAGGGGACTACGAGCAGTACTTC. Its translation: CASRDGTGDYEQYF.

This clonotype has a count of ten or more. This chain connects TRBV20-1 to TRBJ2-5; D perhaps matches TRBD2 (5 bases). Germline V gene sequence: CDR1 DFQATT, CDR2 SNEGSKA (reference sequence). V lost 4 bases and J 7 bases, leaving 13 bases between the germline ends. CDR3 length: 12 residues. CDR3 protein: CSANRVEGTQYF. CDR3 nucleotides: TGCAGTGCTAACCGGGTAGAGGGGACCCAGTACTTC.